This T cell receptor (beta chain) was sequenced in a study of Tregs in tolerant kidney transplant recipients (dated by TCRdb to about 2019). With regard to the full study: TCRbeta sequencing was used in the study to identify donor-specific regulatory T cells before combined kidney and bone marrow transplantation, and the identified cells were then tracked after transplant. TCRbeta repertoire sequencing was used in 3 healthy controls to compare several ways of expanding Tregs specific for an allogeneic donor. The paper's findings and limits, for the study overall: The study was limited by small patient numbers, and the findings need validation in larger populations and under other immunosuppression protocols. Expanding Tregs with activated donor B cells appeared to identify the most biologically relevant and donor-specific TCRbeta repertoire. Biological reproducibility was not directly assessed, although technical replication error appeared to be minimal.

Details on this clone: Its cognate antigen has yet to be identified. Nothing much larger sits one base from this clone, and base qualities are not available.

Thawed PBMCs were FACS-sorted into unstimulated Tregs (CD4+CD25+CD127-), CD4+ non-Tregs (CD4+CD25-), CD4 cells and CD8 cells. Blood from healthy controls was obtained either from healthy volunteers or as purchased buffy coats. Healthy control blood was processed to PBMCs with a Ficoll density gradient and then cryopreserved, whereas patient PBMCs were collected both before and after transplant. The germline V and J ends show losses of 7 bases and 0 bases respectively, and no gene match explains 6 bases of the junction. Inclusive of the bounding cysteine and phenylalanine, the CDR3 is 15 residues long. Only the CDR3 portion is preserved as DNA: 45 bases, with reading frame beginning at the first base. According to the germline V gene, CDR1 reads SNHLY and CDR2 reads FYNNEI. Genomic DNA was extracted from sorted cells with the QIAGEN DNeasy Blood and Tissue Kit for TCRbeta CDR3 sequencing. High-throughput TCRbeta CDR3 sequencing, including PCR amplification with bias correction and internal controls, was performed commercially through immunoSEQ. As for how the authors treated the data: Unique productive TCRbeta sequences were defined by CDR3 nucleotide sequence when primers matched and otherwise by CDR3 amino acid sequence together with Vbeta and Jbeta genes. To correct sorting error, sequences shared between sorted populations at a frequency ratio of 2:1 or less were removed; the rest were assigned to the higher population. Sequences were defined as donor-reactive when expanded at least 5-fold in CFSE-low cells versus unstimulated cells and present at a frequency of at least 0.01% in CFSE-low cells. Jensen-Shannon divergence, calculated on the top 100 TCRbeta sequences ranked by frequency, was used to quantify repertoire divergence. For samples with multiple sequencing runs, sorting error was corrected in each run separately before the runs were combined. TCRdb took this table from immuneACCESS and kept in-frame rearrangements with V and J called. Such tables lack part of the clones; where checked against another copy, unresolved V genes explain under half of the gap, and the rest is unexplained. That table furnishes V, J and clone size, whereas the DNA furnished D and trimming. This sample comprises around 230,000 clones, 80% to 85% of them detected only once. The biggest ten clones account for 0.55% to 0.65% of the sample.

This sequence originates from a human donor in good health. What was sequenced was CD4+ T cells from blood. The chain is made from TRBV2 and TRBJ2-1; 7 central bases correspond to TRBD1. The DNA sequence is TGTGCCAGCACAAGAAACAGGGGCTCCTACAATGAGCAGTTCTTC. It codes for CASTRNRGSYNEQFF.